Listed below are T cell receptor beta chains from one sample, sequenced in a study of shared clonotypes between healthy human individuals. Data came from immunoSEQ multiplex PCR; TCRdb stores just in-frame clones and leaves some out. In the table there are 1,400,000 or so clones, 97% to 99% of which are singletons. The sequencing sample was made of naive CD4+ T cells sorted from blood. The source is a man under 40 in good health. Both conserved end residues are part of each CDR3. The order of the fields is D gene, J gene, clone size, V gene, CDR3 protein, CDR3 DNA. D genes are given only for firm matches. The listing skips clone size in some rows; elsewhere it reads once, few, many or a size class.

d_call: TRBD2; j_call: TRBJ2-1; clone_size: .; v_call: TRBV7-3; cdr3_aa: CASSLSGTSSYNEQFF; cdr3_nt: TGTGCCAGCAGCTTAAGCGGGACTAGCTCCTACAATGAGCAGTTCTTC
d_call: .; j_call: TRBJ2-1; clone_size: .; v_call: TRBV6-6; cdr3_aa: CASSYPAGSGNEQFF; cdr3_nt: TGTGCCAGCAGTTACCCCGCCGGGAGCGGCAATGAGCAGTTCTTC
d_call: .; j_call: TRBJ2-7; clone_size: .; v_call: TRBV27; cdr3_aa: CASSYSGPNRLVPRLEQYF; cdr3_nt: TGTGCCAGCAGCTATAGCGGCCCCAATAGGTTGGTACCGAGGCTTGAGCAGTACTTC
d_call: .; j_call: TRBJ2-2; clone_size: .; v_call: TRBV7-2; cdr3_aa: CASRPLGGEYTGELFF; cdr3_nt: TGTGCCAGCAGACCCCTTGGGGGCGAATACACCGGGGAGCTGTTTTTT
d_call: TRBD2; j_call: TRBJ2-3; clone_size: .; v_call: TRBV6-1; cdr3_aa: CASSEARGLAGGTDTQYF; cdr3_nt: TGTGCCAGCAGTGAAGCTCGAGGGTTGGCGGGAGGCACAGATACGCAGTATTTT
d_call: .; j_call: TRBJ2-7; clone_size: .; v_call: TRBV11-2; cdr3_aa: CASSRLGRYEQYF; cdr3_nt: TGTGCCAGCAGCCGACTAGGTCGCTACGAGCAGTACTTC
d_call: .; j_call: TRBJ2-1; clone_size: .; v_call: TRBV7-9; cdr3_aa: CASSLDLLQYNEQFF; cdr3_nt: TGTGCCAGCAGCTTAGATCTCCTACAGTACAATGAGCAGTTCTTC
d_call: TRBD2; j_call: TRBJ2-7; clone_size: .; v_call: TRBV10-3; cdr3_aa: CAIRVRTSEISGEQYF; cdr3_nt: TGTGCCATCAGGGTTAGGACTAGCGAGATTTCAGGAGAGCAGTACTTC
d_call: .; j_call: TRBJ1-5; clone_size: .; v_call: TRBV7-8; cdr3_aa: CASSLASGGVGNQPQHF; cdr3_nt: TGTGCCAGCAGCTTAGCGTCCGGGGGCGTAGGCAATCAGCCCCAGCATTTT
d_call: TRBD2; j_call: TRBJ2-1; clone_size: .; v_call: TRBV5-1; cdr3_aa: CASSLGLADLGQFF; cdr3_nt: TGCGCCAGCAGCCTCGGACTAGCGGATTTGGGGCAGTTCTTC
d_call: .; j_call: TRBJ1-4; clone_size: .; v_call: TRBV18; cdr3_aa: CASSPQQGVATNEKLFF; cdr3_nt: TGTGCCAGCTCACCACAACAGGGAGTTGCAACTAATGAAAAACTGTTTTTT
d_call: .; j_call: TRBJ2-2; clone_size: .; v_call: TRBV5-1; cdr3_aa: CASSHEPNGELFF; cdr3_nt: TGCGCCAGCAGCCACGAGCCTAACGGGGAGCTGTTTTTT
d_call: TRBD1; j_call: TRBJ2-3; clone_size: .; v_call: TRBV5-1; cdr3_aa: CASRPQTGGATDTQYF; cdr3_nt: TGCGCCAGCCGTCCTCAGACAGGGGGCGCAACAGATACGCAGTATTTT
d_call: TRBD2; j_call: TRBJ2-2; clone_size: .; v_call: TRBV19; cdr3_aa: CASKESSGRAENTGELFF; cdr3_nt: TGTGCCAGTAAGGAATCAAGCGGGAGGGCCGAGAACACCGGGGAGCTGTTTTTT
d_call: .; j_call: TRBJ2-7; clone_size: .; v_call: TRBV12-5; cdr3_aa: CASGLVLQEGLPYEQYF; cdr3_nt: TGTGCTAGTGGTTTGGTATTACAGGAGGGCCTGCCCTACGAGCAGTACTTC
d_call: TRBD2; j_call: TRBJ2-1; clone_size: once; v_call: TRBV9; cdr3_aa: CASSVAPGLAGTEQFF; cdr3_nt: TGTGCCAGCAGCGTAGCCCCCGGACTAGCGGGAACGGAGCAGTTCTTC
d_call: .; j_call: TRBJ1-2; clone_size: .; v_call: TRBV7-2; cdr3_aa: CASSSKVSRPRGYTF; cdr3_nt: TGTGCCAGCAGCTCCAAGGTCAGCCGGCCGCGGGGCTACACCTTC
d_call: TRBD1; j_call: TRBJ2-3; clone_size: once; v_call: TRBV7-9; cdr3_aa: CASSRYRGQGIRDTQYF; cdr3_nt: TGTGCCAGCAGTAGGTATAGGGGACAGGGTATTCGTGATACGCAGTATTTT
d_call: TRBD2; j_call: TRBJ2-7; clone_size: .; v_call: TRBV10-2; cdr3_aa: CASSPGTSGNSYEQYF; cdr3_nt: TGCGCCAGCAGTCCCGGGACTAGCGGGAATTCCTACGAGCAGTACTTC
d_call: .; j_call: TRBJ1-2; clone_size: .; v_call: TRBV30; cdr3_aa: CASSRLDGYTF; cdr3_nt: TGTGCCTCATCTAGGCTCGATGGCTACACCTTC
d_call: TRBD2; j_call: TRBJ2-7; clone_size: .; v_call: TRBV7-2; cdr3_aa: CASSLESGGGHEQYF; cdr3_nt: TGTGCCAGCAGCTTAGAAAGCGGGGGCGGGCACGAGCAGTACTTC
d_call: .; j_call: TRBJ1-5; clone_size: once; v_call: TRBV28; cdr3_aa: CASSFPLKGGNQPQHF; cdr3_nt: TGTGCCAGCAGTTTCCCCCTAAAGGGAGGCAATCAGCCCCAGCATTTT
d_call: TRBD2; j_call: TRBJ2-2; clone_size: .; v_call: TRBV7-9; cdr3_aa: CASSRLQGGLAGELFF; cdr3_nt: TGTGCCAGCAGCCGCCTCCAGGGAGGGCTCGCCGGGGAGCTGTTTTTT
d_call: .; j_call: TRBJ2-7; clone_size: .; v_call: TRBV27; cdr3_aa: CASSYRQGREQYF; cdr3_nt: TGTGCCAGCAGTTATCGCCAGGGGCGTGAGCAGTACTTC
d_call: .; j_call: TRBJ1-2; clone_size: .; v_call: TRBV11-2; cdr3_aa: CASSLGQFDGYTF; cdr3_nt: TGTGCCAGCAGCTTAGGACAATTTGATGGCTACACCTTC
d_call: TRBD1; j_call: TRBJ2-2; clone_size: .; v_call: TRBV28; cdr3_aa: CASFTGGGFTGELFF; cdr3_nt: TGTGCCAGCTTCACAGGGGGAGGTTTCACCGGGGAGCTGTTTTTT
d_call: TRBD1; j_call: TRBJ2-3; clone_size: .; v_call: TRBV27; cdr3_aa: CASSHGQGLTDTQYF; cdr3_nt: TGTGCCAGCAGCCACGGACAGGGGCTAACAGATACGCAGTATTTT
d_call: TRBD1; j_call: TRBJ2-1; clone_size: .; v_call: TRBV19; cdr3_aa: CASNRDRGNEQFF; cdr3_nt: TGTGCCAGTAACCGGGACAGGGGGAATGAGCAGTTCTTC